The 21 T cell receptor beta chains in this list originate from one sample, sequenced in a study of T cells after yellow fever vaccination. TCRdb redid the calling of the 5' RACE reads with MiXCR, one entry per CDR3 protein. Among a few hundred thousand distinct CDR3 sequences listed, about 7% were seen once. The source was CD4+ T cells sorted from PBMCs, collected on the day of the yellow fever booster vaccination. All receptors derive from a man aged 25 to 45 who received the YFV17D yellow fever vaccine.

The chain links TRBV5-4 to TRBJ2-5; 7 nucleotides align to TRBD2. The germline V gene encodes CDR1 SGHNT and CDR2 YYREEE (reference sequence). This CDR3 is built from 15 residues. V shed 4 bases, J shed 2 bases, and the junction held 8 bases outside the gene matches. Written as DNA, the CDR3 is TGTGCCAGCAGCCCTGGGGCTAGCGGACAAGAGACCCAGTACTTC. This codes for CASSPGASGQETQYF.

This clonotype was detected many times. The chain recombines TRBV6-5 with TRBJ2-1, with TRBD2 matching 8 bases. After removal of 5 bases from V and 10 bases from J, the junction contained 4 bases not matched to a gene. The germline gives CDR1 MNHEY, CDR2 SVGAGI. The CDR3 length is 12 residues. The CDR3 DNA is TGTGCCAGCAGTCAGCCTAGCGGGGAGCAGTTCTTC. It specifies CASSQPSGEQFF.

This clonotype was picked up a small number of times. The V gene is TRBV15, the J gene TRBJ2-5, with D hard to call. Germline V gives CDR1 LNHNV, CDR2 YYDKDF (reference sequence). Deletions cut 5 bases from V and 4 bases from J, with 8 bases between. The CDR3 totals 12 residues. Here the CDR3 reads CATSPSGETQYF. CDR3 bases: TGTGCCACCAGCCCCTCCGGAGAGACCCAGTACTTC.

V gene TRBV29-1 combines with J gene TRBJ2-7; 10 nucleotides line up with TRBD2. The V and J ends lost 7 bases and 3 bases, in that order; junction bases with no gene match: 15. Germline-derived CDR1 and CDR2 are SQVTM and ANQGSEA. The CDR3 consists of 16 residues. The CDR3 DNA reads TGCAGCGCCGTGGGACTAGCGACCTCAGCGGGCTACGAGCAGTACTTC. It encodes CSAVGLATSAGYEQYF.

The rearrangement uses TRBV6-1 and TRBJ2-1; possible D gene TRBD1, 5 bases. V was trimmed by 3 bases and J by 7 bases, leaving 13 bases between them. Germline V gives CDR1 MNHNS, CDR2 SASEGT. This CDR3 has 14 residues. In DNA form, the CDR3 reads TGTGCCAGCAGTGAGCCAGGGATTATGAATGAGCAGTTCTTC. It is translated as CASSEPGIMNEQFF.

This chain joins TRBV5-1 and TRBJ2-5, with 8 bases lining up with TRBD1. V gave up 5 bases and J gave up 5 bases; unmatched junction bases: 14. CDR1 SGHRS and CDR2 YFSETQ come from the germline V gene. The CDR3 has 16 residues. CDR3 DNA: TGCGCCAGCAGTCCCACAACCGGGACAGGCTTTGAGACCCAGTACTTC. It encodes CASSPTTGTGFETQYF.

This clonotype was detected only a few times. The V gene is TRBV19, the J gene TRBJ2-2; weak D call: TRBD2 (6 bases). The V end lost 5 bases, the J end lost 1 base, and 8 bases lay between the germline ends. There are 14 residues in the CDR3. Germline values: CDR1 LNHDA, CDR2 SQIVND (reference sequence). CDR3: CASSWRENTGELFF. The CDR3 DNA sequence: TGTGCCAGTAGTTGGCGGGAGAACACCGGGGAGCTGTTTTTT.

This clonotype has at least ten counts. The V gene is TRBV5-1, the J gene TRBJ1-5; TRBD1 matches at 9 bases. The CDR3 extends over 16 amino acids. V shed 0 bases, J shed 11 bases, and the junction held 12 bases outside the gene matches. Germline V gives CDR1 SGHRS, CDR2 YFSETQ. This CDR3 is CASSLGTGGPSEAQHF. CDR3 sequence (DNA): TGCGCCAGCAGCTTGGGAACAGGGGGCCCGAGTGAGGCCCAGCATTTT.

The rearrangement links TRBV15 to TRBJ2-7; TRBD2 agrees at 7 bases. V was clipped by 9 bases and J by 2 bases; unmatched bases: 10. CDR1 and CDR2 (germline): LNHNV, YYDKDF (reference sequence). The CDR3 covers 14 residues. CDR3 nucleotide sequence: TGTGCCACTAGTAGCGGGCGTGGCCCCTACGAGCAGTACTTC. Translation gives CATSSGRGPYEQYF.

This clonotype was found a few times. The CDR3, as DNA: TGCAGTGCAGCCGCGGCCCAGCGGGACCCCTACGAGCAGTACTTC. Protein: CSAAAAQRDPYEQYF. This chain links TRBV20-1 with TRBJ2-7, with TRBD2 matching over 7 bases. The CDR3 sequence is 15 residues long. CDR1 and CDR2 from the germline V gene are DFQATT and SNEGSKA (reference sequence). V was clipped by 6 bases and J by 2 bases; unmatched bases: 13.

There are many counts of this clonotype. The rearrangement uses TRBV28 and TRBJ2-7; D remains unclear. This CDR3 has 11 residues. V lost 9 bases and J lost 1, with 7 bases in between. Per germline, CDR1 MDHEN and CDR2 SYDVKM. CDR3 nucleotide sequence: TGTGCCAGTCGAATTTCCTACGAGCAGTACTTC. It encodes CASRISYEQYF.

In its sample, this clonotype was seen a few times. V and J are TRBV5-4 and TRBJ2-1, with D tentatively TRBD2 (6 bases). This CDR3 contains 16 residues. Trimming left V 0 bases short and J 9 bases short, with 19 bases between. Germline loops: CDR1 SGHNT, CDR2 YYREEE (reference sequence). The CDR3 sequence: CASSLVGGRGIGEQFF. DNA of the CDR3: TGTGCCAGCAGCTTGGTGGGGGGTCGCGGGATCGGTGAGCAGTTCTTC.

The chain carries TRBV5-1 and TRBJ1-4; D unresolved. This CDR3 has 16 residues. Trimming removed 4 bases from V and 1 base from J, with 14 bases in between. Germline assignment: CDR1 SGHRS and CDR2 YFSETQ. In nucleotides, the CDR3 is TGCGCCAGCAGCACCAACCGGATTTTAACTAATGAAAAACTGTTTTTT. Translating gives CASSTNRILTNEKLFF.

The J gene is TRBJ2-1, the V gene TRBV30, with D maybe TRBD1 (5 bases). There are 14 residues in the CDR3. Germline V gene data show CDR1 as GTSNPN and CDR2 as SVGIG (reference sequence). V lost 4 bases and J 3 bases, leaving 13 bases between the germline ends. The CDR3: CAWKGRQDYNEQFF. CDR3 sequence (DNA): TGTGCCTGGAAGGGGCGGCAAGACTACAATGAGCAGTTCTTC.

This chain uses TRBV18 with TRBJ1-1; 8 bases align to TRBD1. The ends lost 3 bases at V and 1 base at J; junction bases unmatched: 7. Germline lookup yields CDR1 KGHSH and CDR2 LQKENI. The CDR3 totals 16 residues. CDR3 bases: TGTGCCAGCTCACCCGGACAGGGACCAGGGAACACTGAAGCTTTCTTT. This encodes CASSPGQGPGNTEAFF.

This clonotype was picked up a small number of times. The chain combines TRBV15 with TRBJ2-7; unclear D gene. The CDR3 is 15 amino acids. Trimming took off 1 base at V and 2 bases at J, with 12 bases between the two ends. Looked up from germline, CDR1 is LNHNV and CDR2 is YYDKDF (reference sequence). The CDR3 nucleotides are TGTGCCACCAGCAGAGGGGGTCGAATGGCCTACGAGCAGTACTTC. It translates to CATSRGGRMAYEQYF.

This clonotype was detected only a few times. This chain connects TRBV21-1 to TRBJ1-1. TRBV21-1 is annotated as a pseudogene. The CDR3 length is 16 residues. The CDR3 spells CASSKKLRVGLSEAFF. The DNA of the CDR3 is TGTGCCAGCAGCAAAAAGTTAAGGGTTGGGCTGTCTGAAGCTTTCTTT.

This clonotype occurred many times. CDR3 in amino acids: CSGSGRLTDTQYF. The CDR3 DNA reads as TGCAGCGGTTCGGGAAGACTTACAGATACGCAGTATTTT. V usage is TRBV29-1 and J usage is TRBJ2-3, with a tentative D call TRBD2 (5 bases). CDR1 is SQVTM and CDR2 is ANQGSEA in the germline V gene. This CDR3 comprises 13 residues. V dropped 7 bases and J dropped 3 bases, with 14 bases sitting between them.

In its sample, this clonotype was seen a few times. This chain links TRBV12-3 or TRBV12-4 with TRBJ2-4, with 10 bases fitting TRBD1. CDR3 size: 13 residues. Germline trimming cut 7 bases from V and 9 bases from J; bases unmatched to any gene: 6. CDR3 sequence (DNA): TGTGCCAGCATTTCCGACAGGGGGCGCATTCAGTACTTC. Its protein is CASISDRGRIQYF.

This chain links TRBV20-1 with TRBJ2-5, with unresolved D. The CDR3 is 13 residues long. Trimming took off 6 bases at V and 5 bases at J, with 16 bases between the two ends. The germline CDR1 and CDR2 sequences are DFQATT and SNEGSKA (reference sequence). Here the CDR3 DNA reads TGCAGTGCCCGGGTCGTAGGCGAGGAGACCCAGTACTTC. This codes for CSARVVGEETQYF.

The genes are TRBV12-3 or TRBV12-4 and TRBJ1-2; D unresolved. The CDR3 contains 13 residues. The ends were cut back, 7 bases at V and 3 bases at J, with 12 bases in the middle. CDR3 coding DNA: TGTGCCAGCACCTTGAGCCGGGACTATGGCTACACCTTC. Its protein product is CASTLSRDYGYTF.